This TCR beta chain emerged from a study of vaccination effects on CD4 cells after COVID-19. Whole-study context: Every participant took two doses of the BNT162b2 or mRNA-1273 vaccine. A couple of convalescent patients each provided a sample, at 16 days and at one week before vaccination.

The repertoire was sequenced with immunoSEQ multiplex PCR; TCRdb's copy has only in-frame clones and lacks some. This sample has 20,000 to 30,000 clones, with 78% found just once. Study-level points and caveats: Clones arising from infection and from vaccination showed marked clonal contraction late after vaccination. Spike-reactive clones in convalescents after vaccination were chiefly newly vaccine-induced.

The CDR3 spans 14 residues. Per the germline V gene, CDR1 is SGHNT and CDR2 is YYREEE (reference sequence). With 0 bases removed from V and 5 bases from J, the gap between germline ends came to 11 bases. With the ViraFEST assay, the study expanded antigen-specific CD4+ T cells using viral peptide pools, then sequenced them. Investigators separated out CD4+ T cells once around nine days of culture had passed. PCR-confirmed SARS-CoV-2 infection occurred in the person between March and December 2020. Remarks on this clone: Its cognate antigen is unknown.

The clonotype was recovered from a human donor who had a prior SARS-CoV-2 infection. The input for sequencing was CD4+ T cells from PBMCs cultured with HCoV-NL63 spike peptides, taken before COVID-19 vaccination. V gene TRBV5-4 combines with J gene TRBJ2-5; D is possibly TRBD2 (5 bases). Here the CDR3 DNA reads TGTGCCAGCAGCTTGGCCGGGGTCGGGGAGACCCAGTACTTC. Amino acid sequence: CASSLAGVGETQYF.